Following are 19 T cell receptor beta chains from one sample sequenced in a study of T cell changes during pregnancy in multiple sclerosis. Some clones are missing from TCRdb's copy, which holds only in-frame ones; the method was immunoSEQ multiplex PCR. The top ten hold 0.45% to 0.55% of the sample, which has tens of thousands of clones, about 89% seen once. The material sequenced was CD4+ T cells from peripheral blood mononuclear cells, taken in the second trimester of pregnancy. The receptors derive from a female donor with multiple sclerosis, enrolled in a pregnancy study.

The chain joins TRBV29-1 to TRBJ1-1, with 8 positions matching TRBD1. The germline V gene has CDR1 SQVTM and CDR2 ANQGSEA. This CDR3 spans 17 amino acids. Trimming took 6 bases from V and 0 from J; bases not matched to a gene: 15. The CDR3 sequence is CSVAQVGQASLNTEAFF. The CDR3 bases are TGCAGCGTCGCTCAAGTGGGACAGGCGTCGTTGAACACTGAAGCTTTCTTT.

V usage is TRBV19 and J usage is TRBJ2-3, with D possibly TRBD2 on 6 matching bases. The CDR3 covers 15 residues. Germline V gene lookup returns CDR1 LNHDA and CDR2 SQIVND (reference sequence). V shed 6 bases and J shed 2 bases, with 15 bases lying between them. The CDR3: CASRPGTSNTDTQYF. DNA for the CDR3: TGTGCCAGTAGGCCCGGGACTTCTAACACAGATACGCAGTATTTT.

This clone was picked up one time. The CDR3 region is CSVGQGNGYTF. DNA for the CDR3: TGCAGCGTTGGGCAGGGTAACGGCTACACCTTC. This chain links TRBV29-1 with TRBJ1-2; possibly TRBD1 for D (5 bases). The V end lost 4 bases, the J end lost 8 bases, and 11 bases lay between the germline ends. Germline V gene sequence: CDR1 SQVTM, CDR2 ANQGSEA. CDR3 length: 11 amino acids.

The J gene is TRBJ2-1, the V gene TRBV7-6; 8 nucleotides match TRBD2. The length of the CDR3 is 18 residues. V lost 5 bases to trimming and J lost 0 bases; unmatched junction nucleotides: 12. Germline loops: CDR1 SGHVS, CDR2 FNYEAQ. The CDR3 sequence is CASSVGWTSRSSYNEQFF. CDR3 nucleotide sequence: TGTGCCAGCAGCGTAGGCTGGACTAGCCGAAGCTCCTACAATGAGCAGTTCTTC.

This chain uses TRBV30 with TRBJ1-2, with D hard to call. V was clipped by 6 bases and J by 0 bases, with 8 bases between them. This CDR3 region has 12 residues. Germline values: CDR1 GTSNPN, CDR2 SVGIG (reference sequence). CDR3 loop: CACDFANYGYTF. CDR3 sequence (DNA): TGTGCCTGTGACTTTGCTAACTATGGCTACACCTTC.

The chain carries TRBV5-1 and TRBJ1-6, with no clear D. V shed 4 bases and J shed 9 bases, with 20 bases lying between them. The germline V gene has CDR1 SGHRS and CDR2 YFSETQ. CDR3 length: 16 amino acids. For the CDR3, the DNA is TGCGCCAGCAGCGGAACGTGGAGTTCGCCGACTTCACCCCTCCACTTT. This translates into CASSGTWSSPTSPLHF. The full variable domain, in which reference TRBV5-1 and TRBJ1-6 provide the parts outside the CDR3, is KAGVTQTPRYLIKTRGQQVTLSCSPISGHRSVSWYQQTPGQGLQFLFEYFSETQRNKGNFPGRFSGRQFSNSRSEMNVSTLELGDSALYLCASSGTWSSPTSPLHFGNGTRLTVT.

This sequence joins TRBV25-1 and TRBJ1-1; D possibly corresponds to TRBD1 (6 bases). CDR3 length: 13 amino acids. Germline V gives CDR1 MGHDK, CDR2 SYGVNS. V lost 1 base to trimming and J lost 6 bases, with 9 bases between them. In DNA form, the CDR3 reads TGTGCCAGCAGTGAATTCAGGGGCGCTGAAGCTTTCTTT. Residues: CASSEFRGAEAFF.

The chain recombines TRBV4-1 with TRBJ2-3, with D possibly TRBD2 on 6 matching bases. Trimming left V 1 base short and J 2 bases short, with 10 bases between. CDR1 MGHRA and CDR2 YSYEKL come from the germline V gene. The CDR3 sequence is 15 residues long. The CDR3 spells CASSQVTGDTDTQYF. The CDR3 DNA is TGCGCCAGCAGCCAAGTGACGGGGGACACAGATACGCAGTATTTT.

The chain recombines TRBV27 with TRBJ2-7, with TRBD1 matching over 9 bases. The CDR3 is 16 residues long. V shed 5 bases, J shed 2 bases, and the junction held 10 bases outside the gene matches. Germline CDR1 is MNHEY and CDR2 is SMNVEV (reference sequence). The CDR3 sequence: CASSDGQGTGTYEQYF. The CDR3 DNA sequence: TGTGCCAGCAGTGACGGACAGGGGACCGGGACCTACGAGCAGTACTTC.

The gene calls are TRBV7-8 and TRBJ2-7, with D possibly being TRBD1 (5 bases). The germline CDR1 and CDR2 sequences are SGHVS and FQNEAQ. Trimming pared 4 bases from V and 5 bases from J, leaving 18 bases between. The length of the CDR3 is 15 residues. The CDR3, as DNA: TGTGCCAGCAGCTCCCGACAGACCCCGTTCGACGAGCAGTACTTC. It is translated as CASSSRQTPFDEQYF.

The CDR3 is CASSPGTDTNYGYTF. DNA for the CDR3: TGTGCCAGCAGCCCCGGGACAGATACTAACTATGGCTACACCTTC. J is TRBJ1-2 and V is TRBV5-6, with 7 positions matching TRBD1. J gave up 0 bases and V 4 bases, and 6 bases lay outside the gene matches. Germline V gives CDR1 SGHDT, CDR2 YYEEEE. CDR3 length: 15 amino acids.

A single count supports this clone. The genes are TRBV28 and TRBJ2-1; the D gene is possibly TRBD2 (5 bases). The V gene's germline CDR1 is MDHEN and CDR2 SYDVKM. This CDR3 comprises 14 residues. Trimming removed 1 base from V and 1 base from J, with 5 bases in between. The CDR3 loop reads CASSLSGSYNEQFF. The CDR3 bases are TGTGCCAGCAGTTTATCGGGGTCCTACAATGAGCAGTTCTTC.

J is TRBJ2-7 and V is TRBV15; TRBD2 matches 7 bases. Per germline, CDR1 LNHNV and CDR2 YYDKDF (reference sequence). The CDR3 loop spans 17 amino acids. V shed 2 bases and J 3 bases; nucleotides not matched to a gene: 13. The DNA of the CDR3 is TGTGCCACCAGCAGATCGGCCGCGGGAGTAGGGAACTACGAGCAGTACTTC. Protein sequence: CATSRSAAGVGNYEQYF.

The gene calls are TRBV7-2 and TRBJ2-3, with D uncertain. The CDR3 covers 12 residues. Germline V gene sequence: CDR1 SGHTA, CDR2 FQGNSA. Between the trimmed V and J ends, which lost 5 bases and 6 bases, there was a span of 9 bases. CDR3 protein: CASSPRFDTQYF. CDR3 DNA: TGTGCCAGCAGCCCCCGGTTTGATACGCAGTATTTT.

The chain uses TRBV19 and TRBJ2-7, with TRBD1 identical over 7 bases. The ends lost 5 bases at V and 6 bases at J; junction bases unmatched: 10. CDR1 is LNHDA and CDR2 is SQIVND in the germline V gene (reference sequence). The CDR3 length is 14 residues. For the CDR3, the DNA is TGTGCCAGTAGTCCTCTGGACAGGTCGGCCGAGCAGTACTTC. This gives the protein CASSPLDRSAEQYF.

The rearrangement links TRBV19 to TRBJ2-1; a possible D gene is TRBD2 (5 bases). Trimming cost V 0 bases and J 9 bases, with 15 bases left between them. The V gene's germline CDR1 is LNHDA and CDR2 SQIVND (reference sequence). The CDR3 is made up of 15 amino acids. The CDR3 nucleotides read TGTGCCAGTAGTATAGACGCACGAGGGAAGCTTGAGCAGTTCTTC. It yields the protein CASSIDARGKLEQFF.

The gene calls are TRBV13 and TRBJ2-1, with 9 positions matching TRBD1. V shed 5 bases, J shed 3 bases, and the junction held 8 bases outside the gene matches. The CDR3 covers 16 residues. Germline CDR1 reads PRHDT; CDR2 reads FYEKMQ (reference sequence). DNA for the CDR3: TGTGCCAGCAGCACAATCACGGACAGGGGCTACAATGAGCAGTTCTTC. Encoded protein: CASSTITDRGYNEQFF.

This rearrangement joins TRBV20-1 to TRBJ2-1, with D unresolved. V lost 6 bases to trimming and J lost 9 bases, with 12 bases between them. This CDR3 comprises 11 residues. Germline-derived CDR1 and CDR2 are DFQATT and SNEGSKA (reference sequence). Written as DNA, the CDR3 is TGCAGTGCGTTATATCTGAGTGAGCAGTTCTTC. Amino acid sequence: CSALYLSEQFF.

The genes are TRBV27 and TRBJ1-2; 9 positions agree with TRBD1. The germline V gene encodes CDR1 MNHEY and CDR2 SMNVEV (reference sequence). The length of the CDR3 is 13 residues. Losses at the gene ends were 5 bases for V and 13 bases for J; bases not matched to a gene: 11. DNA of the CDR3: TGTGCCAGCAGTCCCTGGACAGGGGAATATACCACCTTC. It codes for CASSPWTGEYTTF.